A selection of T cell receptor beta chains follows, all from one sample in a study of blood T cell repertoires in COVID-19. The data were produced by immunoSEQ multiplex PCR, yet TCRdb's version contains in-frame clones alone and is incomplete. Among under 300,000 clones listed, roughly nine tenths were seen once. Sequenced material: peripheral blood. The receptor set was obtained from a man aged 55-75 years with acute or convalescent COVID-19. CDR3s include the opening cysteine and the closing phenylalanine or tryptophan. The order of the fields is CDR3 DNA, CDR3 protein, J gene, D gene, V gene. A D gene is named only where the DNA matches it firmly.

TGTGCCAGCAGCTTAGTCACGGGTTCCGCAGATACGCAGTATTTT	CASSLVTGSADTQYF	TRBJ2-3	.	TRBV7-8
TGTGCCAGTGGGACAGGGGGGTTAGGTAGCAATCAGCCCCAGCATTTT	CASGTGGLGSNQPQHF	TRBJ1-5	TRBD1	TRBV19
TGCGCCAGCAGCCCCGACACTCAGGGCGGGGGCTTGGAGACCCAGTACTTC	CASSPDTQGGGLETQYF	TRBJ2-5	.	TRBV4-3
TGTGCCAGTAGTAGGGGCAGACGTGTTGGCTACACCTTC	CASSRGRRVGYTF	TRBJ1-2	.	TRBV19
TGTGCCAGCAGCCGCGACGGGACAGGCTCCCAAGAGACCCAGTACTTC	CASSRDGTGSQETQYF	TRBJ2-5	TRBD1	TRBV5-5
TGCAGCGTGGATAGGACAGCTAGTACCACAGATACGCAGTATTTT	CSVDRTASTTDTQYF	TRBJ2-3	.	TRBV29-1
TGTGCCAGCAGCGTAGCGGGAGGGACCTACGAGCAGTACTTC	CASSVAGGTYEQYF	TRBJ2-7	TRBD2	TRBV28
TGTGCCAGCAGCTCCTTCAGGGGGAGCCTGGGGGAGCAGTACTTC	CASSSFRGSLGEQYF	TRBJ2-7	TRBD1	TRBV7-9
TGTGCCAGCAGCTTGACAGGGGCCGAAGGTGAAGCTTTCTTT	CASSLTGAEGEAFF	TRBJ1-1	TRBD1	TRBV11-3
TGTGCCAGCAGTTTCAGGGGCCTAGCGGGAGGGCTTGTAAAAACATTCTCCTACGAGCAGTACTTC	CASSFRGLAGGLVKTFSYEQYF	TRBJ2-7	TRBD2	TRBV27
TGTGCCAGCAGTTCCGGGTGGGACTATGGCTACACCTTC	CASSSGWDYGYTF	TRBJ1-2	.	TRBV28
TGTGCCAGCAGTGAAGCCCTTGGGCAGGGCACAGATACGCAGTATTTT	CASSEALGQGTDTQYF	TRBJ2-3	.	TRBV6-1
TGTGCCAGCAGTTACCAGGTCGAATCCAGTGAAGCTTTCTTT	CASSYQVESSEAFF	TRBJ1-1	.	TRBV6-5
TGTGCCTGGACCCTAGGACAGGGACGGACAGATACGCAGTATTTT	CAWTLGQGRTDTQYF	TRBJ2-3	TRBD1	TRBV30
TGTGCCAGCAGCCCAGGGACTGGGACTTTCTTCTTT	CASSPGTGTFFF	TRBJ1-1	.	TRBV7-9
TGCAGCGTTCTGGGCAGTCAGTACGAGCAGTACTTC	CSVLGSQYEQYF	TRBJ2-7	.	TRBV29-1